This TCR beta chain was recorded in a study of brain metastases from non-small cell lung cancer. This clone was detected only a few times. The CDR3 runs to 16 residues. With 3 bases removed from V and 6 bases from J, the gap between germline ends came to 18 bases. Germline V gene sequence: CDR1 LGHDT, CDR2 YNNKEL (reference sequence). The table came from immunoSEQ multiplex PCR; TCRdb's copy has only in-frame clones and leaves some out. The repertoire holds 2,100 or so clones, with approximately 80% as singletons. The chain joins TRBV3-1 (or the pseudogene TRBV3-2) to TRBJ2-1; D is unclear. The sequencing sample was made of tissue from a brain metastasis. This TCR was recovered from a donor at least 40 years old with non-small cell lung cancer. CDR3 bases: TGTGCCAGCAGCCACGCCCCGATCCAGACGGCCAATGAGCAGTTCTTC. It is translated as CASSHAPIQTANEQFF.